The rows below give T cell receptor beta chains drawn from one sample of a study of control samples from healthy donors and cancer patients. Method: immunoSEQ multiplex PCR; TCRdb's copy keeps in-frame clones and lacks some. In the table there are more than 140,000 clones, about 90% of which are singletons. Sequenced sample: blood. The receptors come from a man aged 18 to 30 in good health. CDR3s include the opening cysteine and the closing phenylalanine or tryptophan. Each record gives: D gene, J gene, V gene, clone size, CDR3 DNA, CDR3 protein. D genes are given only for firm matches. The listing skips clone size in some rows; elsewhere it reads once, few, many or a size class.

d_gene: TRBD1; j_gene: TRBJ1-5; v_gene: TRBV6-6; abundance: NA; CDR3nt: TGTGCCAGCAGTCCACTTCTTGGACAGGGAGGGTCTCAGCCCCAGCATTTT; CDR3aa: CASSPLLGQGGSQPQHF
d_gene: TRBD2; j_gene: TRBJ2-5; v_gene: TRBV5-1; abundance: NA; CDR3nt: TGCGCCAGCAGCTTGGGGCGCGGGGGGGAGACCCAGTACTTC; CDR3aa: CASSLGRGGETQYF
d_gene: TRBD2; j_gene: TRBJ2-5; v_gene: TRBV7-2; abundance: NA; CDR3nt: TGTGCCAGCAGCTACCCTAGCGGGGGTGAGACCCAGTACTTC; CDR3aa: CASSYPSGGETQYF
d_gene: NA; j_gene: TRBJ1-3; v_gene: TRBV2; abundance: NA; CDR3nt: TGTGCCAGCAGTGGGGGACGCCCGGTCACTGGAAACACCATATATTTT; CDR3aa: CASSGGRPVTGNTIYF
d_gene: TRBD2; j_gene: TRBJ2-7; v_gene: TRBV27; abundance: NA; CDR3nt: TGTGCCAGCAGTTTAGAAGTGGGGACTACCCCCTACGAGCAGTACTTC; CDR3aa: CASSLEVGTTPYEQYF
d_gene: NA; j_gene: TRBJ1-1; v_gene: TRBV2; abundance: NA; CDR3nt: TGTGCCAGCAGTGAAGCGTATGGGTTACTGAACACTGAAGCTTTCTTT; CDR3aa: CASSEAYGLLNTEAFF
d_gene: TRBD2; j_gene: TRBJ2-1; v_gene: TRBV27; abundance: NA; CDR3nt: TGTGCCAGCAGTTTAGACGGGGGGGCATACAATGAGCAGTTCTTC; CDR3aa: CASSLDGGAYNEQFF
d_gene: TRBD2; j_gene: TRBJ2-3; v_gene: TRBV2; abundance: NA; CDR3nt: TGTGCCAGCAGTGGGACTAGCGGGGGGGAGAGGGACACAGATACGCAGTATTTT; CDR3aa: CASSGTSGGERDTDTQYF
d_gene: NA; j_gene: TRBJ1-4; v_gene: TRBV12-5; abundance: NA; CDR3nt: TGTGCTAGTGGTGGGGGGGCCGTCTATGAAAAACTGTTTTTT; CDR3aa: CASGGGAVYEKLFF
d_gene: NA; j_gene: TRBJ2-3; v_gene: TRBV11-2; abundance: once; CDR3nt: TGTGCCAGCAGCTTCGTCGTGGGGCGGGGCACAGATACGCAGTATTTT; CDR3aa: CASSFVVGRGTDTQYF
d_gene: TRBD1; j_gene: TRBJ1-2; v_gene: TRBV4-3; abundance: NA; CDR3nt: TGCGCCAGCAGCCAAGGGGCCCTGGACAGGAACTATGGCTACACCTTC; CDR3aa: CASSQGALDRNYGYTF
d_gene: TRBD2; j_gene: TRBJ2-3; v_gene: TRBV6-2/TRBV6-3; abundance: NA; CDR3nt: TGTGCCAGCAGTTACTCGACAGTAGCGGGGCTTAGCACAGATACGCAGTATTTT; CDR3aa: CASSYSTVAGLSTDTQYF
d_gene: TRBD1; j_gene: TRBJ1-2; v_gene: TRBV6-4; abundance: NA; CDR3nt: TGTGCCAGCAGTGACACTATGCTCGGACAGGGGGCCTATGGCTACACCTTC; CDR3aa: CASSDTMLGQGAYGYTF
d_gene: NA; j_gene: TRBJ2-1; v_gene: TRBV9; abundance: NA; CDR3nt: TGTGCCAGCAGCGTAGTAGGCACTCAGGATGAGCAGTTCTTC; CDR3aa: CASSVVGTQDEQFF
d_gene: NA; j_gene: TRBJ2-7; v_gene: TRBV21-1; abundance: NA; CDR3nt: TGTGCCAGCAGCACCCAGAACAGGGGACACGAGCAGTACTTC; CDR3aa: CASSTQNRGHEQYF
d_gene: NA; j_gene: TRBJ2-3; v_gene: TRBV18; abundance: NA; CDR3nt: TGTGCCAGCTCACCACAGGGCAGGCTAACAGATACGCAGTATTTT; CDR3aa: CASSPQGRLTDTQYF
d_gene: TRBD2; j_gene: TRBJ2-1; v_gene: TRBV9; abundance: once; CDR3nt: TGTGCCAGCAGCGTATCAGCCCCGGGACTAGCGTTTTACAATGAGCAGTTCTTC; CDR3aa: CASSVSAPGLAFYNEQFF
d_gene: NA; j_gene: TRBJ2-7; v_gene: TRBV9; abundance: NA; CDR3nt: TGTGCCAGCAGCGTAGAAGAGGGACATCCCTACGAGCAGTACTTC; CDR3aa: CASSVEEGHPYEQYF
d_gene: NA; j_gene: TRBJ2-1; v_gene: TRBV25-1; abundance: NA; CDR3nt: TGTGCCAGCAGTGAAACTACCGGGGCAGGACCATACAATGAGCAGTTCTTC; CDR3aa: CASSETTGAGPYNEQFF
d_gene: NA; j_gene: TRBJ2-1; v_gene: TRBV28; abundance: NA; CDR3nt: TGTGCCAGCAGTTCTAAAGCGTGGAGCTCCTACAATGAGCAGTTCTTC; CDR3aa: CASSSKAWSSYNEQFF
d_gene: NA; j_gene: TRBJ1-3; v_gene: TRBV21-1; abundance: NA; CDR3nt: TGTGCCAGCAGCTTTCTAGGACAGGGAGCGGCGCCTGGAAACACCATATATTTT; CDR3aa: CASSFLGQGAAPGNTIYF
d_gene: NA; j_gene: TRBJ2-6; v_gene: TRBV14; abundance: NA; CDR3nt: TGTGCCAGCAGCCAAGACTATCCCGGGGCCAACGTCCTGACTTTC; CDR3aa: CASSQDYPGANVLTF
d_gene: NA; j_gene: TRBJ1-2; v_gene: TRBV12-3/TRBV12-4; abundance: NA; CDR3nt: TGTGCCAGCAGTTTAGGGACCCTCTATGGCTACACCTTC; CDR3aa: CASSLGTLYGYTF
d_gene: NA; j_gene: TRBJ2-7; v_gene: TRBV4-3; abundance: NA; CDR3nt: TGCGCCAGCAGCCTCTCATCCACCGAGCAGTACTTC; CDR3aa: CASSLSSTEQYF
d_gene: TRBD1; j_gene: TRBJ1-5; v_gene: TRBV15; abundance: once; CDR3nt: TGTGCCACCAGCAGAGGATACGGGACAGGGGATTTGTATAGCAATCAGCCCCAGCATTTT; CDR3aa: CATSRGYGTGDLYSNQPQHF
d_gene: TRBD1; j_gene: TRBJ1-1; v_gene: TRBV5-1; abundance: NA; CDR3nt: TGCGCCAGCAGCTCGCGACAGGGGGCCGGGTTGAACACTGAAGCTTTCTTT; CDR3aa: CASSSRQGAGLNTEAFF
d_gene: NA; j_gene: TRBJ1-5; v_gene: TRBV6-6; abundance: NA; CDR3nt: TGTGCCAGCAGTTACGCAGGGATCAATCAGCCCCAGCATTTT; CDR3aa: CASSYAGINQPQHF
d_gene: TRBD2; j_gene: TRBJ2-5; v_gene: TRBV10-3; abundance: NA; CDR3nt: TGTGCCATCAACCCGACTAGCGGGGCCCAAGAGACCCAGTACTTC; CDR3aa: CAINPTSGAQETQYF
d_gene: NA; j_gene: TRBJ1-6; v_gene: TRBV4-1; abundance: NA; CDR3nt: TGCGCCAGCACCAACCCCACAGGGAAGTCACCCCTCCACTTT; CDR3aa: CASTNPTGKSPLHF
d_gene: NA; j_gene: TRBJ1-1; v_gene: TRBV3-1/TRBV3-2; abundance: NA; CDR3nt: TGTGCCAGCAGCCAAGATCTGGACACTGAAGCTTTCTTT; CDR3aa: CASSQDLDTEAFF
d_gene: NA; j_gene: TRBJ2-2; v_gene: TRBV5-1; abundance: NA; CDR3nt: TGCGCCAGCAACCTACAGGTGACCGGGGAGCTGTTTTTT; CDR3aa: CASNLQVTGELFF
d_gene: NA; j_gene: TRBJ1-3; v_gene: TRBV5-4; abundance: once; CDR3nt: TGTGCCAGCAGCTTGAACGGGGGCCGCTCTGGAAACACCATATATTTT; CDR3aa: CASSLNGGRSGNTIYF
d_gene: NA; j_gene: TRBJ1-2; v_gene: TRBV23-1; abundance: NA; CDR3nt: TGCGCCAGCAGTCAAGAGGAAGGGGACGGCTACACCTTC; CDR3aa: CASSQEEGDGYTF
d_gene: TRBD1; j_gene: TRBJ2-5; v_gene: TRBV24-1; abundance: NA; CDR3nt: TGTGCCACAGCCGGGACAGAGGAGACCCAGTACTTC; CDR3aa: CATAGTEETQYF
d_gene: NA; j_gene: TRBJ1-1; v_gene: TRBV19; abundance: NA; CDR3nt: TGTGCCAGTTTCTTCAGGGCGACAAACATGAACACTGAAGCTTTCTTT; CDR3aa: CASFFRATNMNTEAFF
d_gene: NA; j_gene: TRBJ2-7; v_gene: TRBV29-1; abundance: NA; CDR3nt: TGCAGCGTTGCCGCCGGGGCAAGCTACGAGCAGTACTTC; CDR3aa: CSVAAGASYEQYF